This note documents a single T cell receptor beta chain sequence. Its cognate antigen is unknown. This record belongs to a study of cytomegalovirus exposure and HLA in healthy donors. Study outcomes and limitations: Presence/absence analysis assumed near-uniform sequencing depth across donors.

This CDR3 spans 15 amino acids. Germline V gene lookup returns CDR1 LNHDA and CDR2 SQIVND (reference sequence). Unmatched junction bases numbered 7, after V lost 5 bases and J lost 5 bases. This PCR relied on a set of 60 Vbeta primers and 13 Jbeta primers. This table comes from immunoSEQ multiplex PCR, and its TCRdb copy is limited to in-frame clones, with some not included. This sample yields some 91,000 clones, of which around 80% are seen a single time; 0.76% belongs to the top ten. The receptor was derived from a woman aged 55 to 70 in good health and CMV-seronegative. Specimen: PBMCs. The chain combines TRBV19 with TRBJ2-1, with TRBD1 identical over 9 bases. DNA of the CDR3: TGTGCCAGTAGTCGGACAGGGGCCACGGACAATGAGCAGTTCTTC. It yields the protein CASSRTGATDNEQFF.